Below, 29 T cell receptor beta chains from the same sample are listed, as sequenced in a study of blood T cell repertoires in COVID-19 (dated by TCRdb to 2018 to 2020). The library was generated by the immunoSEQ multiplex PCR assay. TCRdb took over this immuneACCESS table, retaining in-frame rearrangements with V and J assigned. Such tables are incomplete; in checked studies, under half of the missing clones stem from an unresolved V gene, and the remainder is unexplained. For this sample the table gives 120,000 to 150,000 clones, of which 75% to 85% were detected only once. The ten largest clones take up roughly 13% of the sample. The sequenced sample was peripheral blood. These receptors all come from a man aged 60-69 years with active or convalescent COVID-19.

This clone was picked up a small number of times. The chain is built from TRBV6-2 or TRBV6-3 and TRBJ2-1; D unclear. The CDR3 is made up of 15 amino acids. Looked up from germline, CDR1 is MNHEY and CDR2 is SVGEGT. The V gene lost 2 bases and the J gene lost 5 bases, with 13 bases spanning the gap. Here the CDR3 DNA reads TGTGCCAGCAGTTACAGGCGGAGCCACAACAATGAGCAGTTCTTC. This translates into CASSYRRSHNNEQFF.

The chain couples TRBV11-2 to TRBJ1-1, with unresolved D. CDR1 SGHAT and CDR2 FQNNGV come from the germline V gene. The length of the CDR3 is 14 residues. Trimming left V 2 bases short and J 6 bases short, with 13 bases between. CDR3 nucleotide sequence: TGTGCCAGCAGCTTATCCTTGGTCCGCGCTGAAGCTTTCTTT. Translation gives CASSLSLVRAEAFF.

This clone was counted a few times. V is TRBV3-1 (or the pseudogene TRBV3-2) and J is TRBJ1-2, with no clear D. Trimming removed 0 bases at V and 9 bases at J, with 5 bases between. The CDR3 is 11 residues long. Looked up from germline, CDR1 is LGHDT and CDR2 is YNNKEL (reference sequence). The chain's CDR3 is CASSQDFSYTF. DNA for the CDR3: TGTGCCAGCAGCCAAGATTTTAGCTACACCTTC.

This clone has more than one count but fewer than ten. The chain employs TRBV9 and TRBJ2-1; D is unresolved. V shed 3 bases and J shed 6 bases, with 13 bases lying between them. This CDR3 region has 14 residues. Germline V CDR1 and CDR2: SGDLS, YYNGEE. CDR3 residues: CASSAQPLGNEQFF. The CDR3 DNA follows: TGTGCCAGCAGCGCACAGCCCCTGGGCAATGAGCAGTTCTTC.

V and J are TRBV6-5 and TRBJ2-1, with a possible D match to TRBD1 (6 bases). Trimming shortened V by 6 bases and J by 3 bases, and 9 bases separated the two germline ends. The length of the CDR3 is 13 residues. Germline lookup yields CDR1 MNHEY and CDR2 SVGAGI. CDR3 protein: CASSLQGYNEQFF. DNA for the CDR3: TGTGCCAGCAGCTTACAGGGCTACAATGAGCAGTTCTTC.

CDR3 in DNA: TGTGCCAGCAGTTACAGACTAGCGGCCACAGATACGCAGTATTTT. It is translated as CASSYRLAATDTQYF. This chain connects TRBV6-5 to TRBJ2-3, with 9 positions matching TRBD2. Per the germline V gene, CDR1 is MNHEY and CDR2 is SVGAGI. The CDR3 runs to 15 residues. V shed 2 bases, J shed 2 bases, and the junction held 2 bases outside the gene matches.

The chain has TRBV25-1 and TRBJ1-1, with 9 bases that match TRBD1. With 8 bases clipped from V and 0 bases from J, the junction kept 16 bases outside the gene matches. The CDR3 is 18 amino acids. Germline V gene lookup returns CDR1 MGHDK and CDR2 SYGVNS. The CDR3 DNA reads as TGTGCCAGCCGGGACAGGGCCGTAGGGGGGCTAATGAACACTGAAGCTTTCTTT. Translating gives CASRDRAVGGLMNTEAFF.

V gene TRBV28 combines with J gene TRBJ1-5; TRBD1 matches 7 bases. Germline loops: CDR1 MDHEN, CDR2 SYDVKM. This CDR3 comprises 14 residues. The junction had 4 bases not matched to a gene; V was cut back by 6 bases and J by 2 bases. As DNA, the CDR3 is TGTGCCAGCAGACGAGACAGGGGCAATCAGCCCCAGCATTTT. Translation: CASRRDRGNQPQHF.

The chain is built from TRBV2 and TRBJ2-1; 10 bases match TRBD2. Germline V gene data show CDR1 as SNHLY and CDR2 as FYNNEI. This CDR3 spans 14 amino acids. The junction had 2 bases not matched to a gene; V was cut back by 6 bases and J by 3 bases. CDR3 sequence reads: CASRIAGGYNEQFF. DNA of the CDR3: TGTGCCAGCAGGATAGCGGGAGGCTACAATGAGCAGTTCTTC.

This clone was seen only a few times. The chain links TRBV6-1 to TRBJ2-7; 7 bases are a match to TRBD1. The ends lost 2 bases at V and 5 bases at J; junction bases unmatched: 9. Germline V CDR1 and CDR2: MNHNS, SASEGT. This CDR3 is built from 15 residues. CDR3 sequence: CASSEIWDSSHEQYF. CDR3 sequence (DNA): TGTGCCAGCAGTGAAATTTGGGACAGTTCCCACGAGCAGTACTTC.

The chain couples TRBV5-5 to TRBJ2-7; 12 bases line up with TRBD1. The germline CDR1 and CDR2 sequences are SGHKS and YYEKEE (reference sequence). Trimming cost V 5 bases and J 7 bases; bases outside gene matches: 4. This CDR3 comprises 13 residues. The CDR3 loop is CASSRDRGREQYF. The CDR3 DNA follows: TGTGCCAGCAGTCGGGACAGGGGGCGAGAGCAGTACTTC.

The CDR3, as DNA: TGTGCCAGCAGCTCCGGGACTAGCGGGTGGATAGGGTACAATGAGCAGTTCTTC. This sequence encodes CASSSGTSGWIGYNEQFF. The genes are TRBV7-2 and TRBJ2-1, with TRBD2 matching over 12 bases. Germline assignment: CDR1 SGHTA and CDR2 FQGNSA. With 4 bases clipped from V and 4 bases from J, the junction kept 11 bases outside the gene matches. The CDR3 runs to 18 residues. Complete variable domain (other parts from reference TRBV7-2 and TRBJ2-1): GAGVSQSPSNKVTEKGKDVELRCDPISGHTALYWYRQSLGQGLEFLIYFQGNSAPDKSGLPSDRFSAERTGGSVSTLTIQRTQQEDSAVYLCASSSGTSGWIGYNEQFFGPGTRLTVL.

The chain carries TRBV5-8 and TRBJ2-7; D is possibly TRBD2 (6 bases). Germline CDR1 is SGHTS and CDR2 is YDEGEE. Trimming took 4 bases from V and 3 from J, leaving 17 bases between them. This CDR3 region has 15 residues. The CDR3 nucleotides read TGTGCCAGCAGCCGCCTAGGGGTGGGACTCTACGAGCAGTACTTC. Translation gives CASSRLGVGLYEQYF.

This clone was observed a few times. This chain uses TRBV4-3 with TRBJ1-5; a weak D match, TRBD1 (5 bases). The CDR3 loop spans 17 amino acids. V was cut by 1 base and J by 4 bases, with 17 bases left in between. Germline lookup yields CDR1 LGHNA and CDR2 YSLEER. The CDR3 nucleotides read TGCGCCAGCAGCCAAGGTACAGGAAACTGGGGAAATCAGCCCCAGCATTTT. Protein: CASSQGTGNWGNQPQHF.

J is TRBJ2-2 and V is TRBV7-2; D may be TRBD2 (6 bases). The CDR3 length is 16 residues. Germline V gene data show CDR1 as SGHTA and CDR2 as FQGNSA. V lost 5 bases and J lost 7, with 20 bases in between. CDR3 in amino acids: CASSPRGKGRGGELFF. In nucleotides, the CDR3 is TGTGCCAGCAGCCCTCGGGGGAAGGGTAGGGGCGGGGAGCTGTTTTTT.

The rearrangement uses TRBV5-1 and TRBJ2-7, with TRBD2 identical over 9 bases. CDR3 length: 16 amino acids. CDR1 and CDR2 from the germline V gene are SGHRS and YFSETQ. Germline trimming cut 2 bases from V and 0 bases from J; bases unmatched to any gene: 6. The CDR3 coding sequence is TGCGCCAGCAGCTTTCAGTCTAGCGGGACCTCCTACGAGCAGTACTTC. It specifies CASSFQSSGTSYEQYF.

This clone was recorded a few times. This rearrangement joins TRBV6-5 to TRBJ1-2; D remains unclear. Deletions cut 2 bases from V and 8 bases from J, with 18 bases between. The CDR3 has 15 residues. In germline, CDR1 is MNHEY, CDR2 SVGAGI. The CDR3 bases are TGTGCCAGCAGTTACCTGCTGGAATCCTGGGAGGGCTACACCTTC. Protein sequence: CASSYLLESWEGYTF.

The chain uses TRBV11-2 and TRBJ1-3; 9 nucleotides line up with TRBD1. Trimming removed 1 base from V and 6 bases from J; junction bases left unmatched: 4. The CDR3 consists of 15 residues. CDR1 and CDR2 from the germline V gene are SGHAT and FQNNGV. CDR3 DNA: TGTGCCAGCAGCTTAGGGACAGGGGTGCAAAACACCATATATTTT. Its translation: CASSLGTGVQNTIYF.

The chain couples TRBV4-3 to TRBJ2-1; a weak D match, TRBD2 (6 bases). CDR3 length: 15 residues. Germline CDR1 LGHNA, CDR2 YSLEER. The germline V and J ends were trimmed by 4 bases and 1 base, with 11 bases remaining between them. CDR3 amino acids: CASSPVGRSYNEQFF. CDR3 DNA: TGCGCCAGCAGCCCAGTAGGGAGGTCCTACAATGAGCAGTTCTTC.

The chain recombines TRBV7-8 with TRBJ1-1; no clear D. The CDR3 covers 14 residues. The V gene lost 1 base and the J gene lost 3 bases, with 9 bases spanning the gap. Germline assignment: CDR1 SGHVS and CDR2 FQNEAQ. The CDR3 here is CASSLVHPDTEAFF. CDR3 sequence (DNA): TGTGCCAGCAGCTTAGTCCACCCGGACACTGAAGCTTTCTTT.

The CDR3 is CASSLASGDTQYF. CDR3 coding DNA: TGCGCCAGCAGCTTGGCCTCCGGAGATACGCAGTATTTT. The V and J genes are TRBV5-1 and TRBJ2-3; no clear D gene. CDR3 size: 13 residues. The V gene lost 0 bases and the J gene lost 5 bases, with 7 bases spanning the gap. Germline values: CDR1 SGHRS, CDR2 YFSETQ.

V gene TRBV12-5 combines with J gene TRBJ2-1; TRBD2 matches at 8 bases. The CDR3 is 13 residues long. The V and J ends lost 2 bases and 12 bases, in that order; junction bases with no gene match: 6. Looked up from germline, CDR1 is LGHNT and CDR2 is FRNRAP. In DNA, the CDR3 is TGTGCTAGTGGTTTGACTAGCGGAAGGGCGCAGTTCTTC. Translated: CASGLTSGRAQFF.

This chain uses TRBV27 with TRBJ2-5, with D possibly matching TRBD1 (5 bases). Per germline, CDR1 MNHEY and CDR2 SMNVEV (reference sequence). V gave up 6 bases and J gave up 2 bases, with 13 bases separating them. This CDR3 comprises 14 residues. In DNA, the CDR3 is TGTGCCAGCAGCAGGACACAAAGTCAAGAGACCCAGTACTTC. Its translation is CASSRTQSQETQYF.

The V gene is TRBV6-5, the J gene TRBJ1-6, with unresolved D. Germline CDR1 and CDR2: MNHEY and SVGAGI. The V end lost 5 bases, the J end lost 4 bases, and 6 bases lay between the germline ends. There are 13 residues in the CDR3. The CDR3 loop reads CASSRDYNSPLHF. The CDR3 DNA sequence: TGTGCCAGCAGTCGGGATTATAATTCACCCCTCCACTTT.

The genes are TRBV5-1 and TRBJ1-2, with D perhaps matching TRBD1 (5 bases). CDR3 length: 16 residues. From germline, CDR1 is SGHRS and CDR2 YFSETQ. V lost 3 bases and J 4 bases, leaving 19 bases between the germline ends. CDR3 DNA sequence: TGCGCCAGCAGCTCCGACGTTTCAGGGAAAGGCTATGGCTACACCTTC. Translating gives CASSSDVSGKGYGYTF.

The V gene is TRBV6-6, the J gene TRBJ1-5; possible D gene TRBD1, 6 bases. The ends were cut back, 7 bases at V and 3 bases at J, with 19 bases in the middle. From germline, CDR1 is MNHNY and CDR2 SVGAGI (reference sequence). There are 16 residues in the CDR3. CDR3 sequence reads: CASTSKDSSANQPQHF. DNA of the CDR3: TGTGCCAGCACCTCAAAGGACAGTAGTGCCAATCAGCCCCAGCATTTT.

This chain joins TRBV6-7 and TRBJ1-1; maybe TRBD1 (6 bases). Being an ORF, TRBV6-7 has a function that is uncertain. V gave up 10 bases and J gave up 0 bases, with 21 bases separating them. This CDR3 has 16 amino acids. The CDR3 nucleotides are TGTGCCAAACCCCTTCAGGGACCAGGGGTGAACACTGAAGCTTTCTTT. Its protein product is CAKPLQGPGVNTEAFF.

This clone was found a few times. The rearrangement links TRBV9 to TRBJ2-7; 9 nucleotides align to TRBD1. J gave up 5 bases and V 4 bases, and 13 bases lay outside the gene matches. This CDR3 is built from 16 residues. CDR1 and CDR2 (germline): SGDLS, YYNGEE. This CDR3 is CASSPIRDRDQDEQYF. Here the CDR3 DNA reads TGTGCCAGCAGCCCCATCAGGGACAGGGATCAGGACGAGCAGTACTTC.

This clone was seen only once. CDR3 coding DNA: TGTGCCAGCAGTTCCCGGACAGGGGCGACAAACATTCAGTACTTC. Translating it yields CASSSRTGATNIQYF. The chain links TRBV27 to TRBJ2-4; 9 bases fit TRBD1. V shed 4 bases, J shed 6 bases, and the junction held 7 bases outside the gene matches. Germline CDR1 and CDR2: MNHEY and SMNVEV (reference sequence). The CDR3 is 15 residues long.